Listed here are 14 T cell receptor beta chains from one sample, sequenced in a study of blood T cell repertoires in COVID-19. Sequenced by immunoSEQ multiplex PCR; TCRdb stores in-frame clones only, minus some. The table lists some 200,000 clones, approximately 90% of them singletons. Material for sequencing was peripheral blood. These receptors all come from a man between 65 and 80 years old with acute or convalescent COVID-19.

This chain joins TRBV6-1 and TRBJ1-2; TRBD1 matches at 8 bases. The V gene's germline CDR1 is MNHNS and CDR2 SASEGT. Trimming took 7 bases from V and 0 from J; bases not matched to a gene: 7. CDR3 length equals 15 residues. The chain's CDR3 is CASNAQGAANYGYTF. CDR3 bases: TGTGCCAGCAATGCTCAGGGGGCTGCTAACTATGGCTACACCTTC.

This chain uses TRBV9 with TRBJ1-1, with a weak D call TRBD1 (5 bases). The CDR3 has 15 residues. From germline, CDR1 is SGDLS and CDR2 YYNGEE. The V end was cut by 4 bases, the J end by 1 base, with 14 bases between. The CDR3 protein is CASSKGVRENTEAFF. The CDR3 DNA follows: TGTGCCAGCAGCAAAGGGGTCAGGGAGAACACTGAAGCTTTCTTT. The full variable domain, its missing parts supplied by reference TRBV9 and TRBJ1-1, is DSGVTQTPKHLITATGQRVTLRCSPRSGDLSVYWYQQSLDQGLQFLIQYYNGEERAKGNILERFSAQQFPDLHSELNLSSLELGDSALYFCASSKGVRENTEAFFGQGTRLTVV.

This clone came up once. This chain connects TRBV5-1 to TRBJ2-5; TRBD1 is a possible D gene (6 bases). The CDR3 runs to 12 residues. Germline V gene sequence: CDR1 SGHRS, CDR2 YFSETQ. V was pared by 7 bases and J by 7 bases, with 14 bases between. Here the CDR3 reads CASFPGEGTQYF. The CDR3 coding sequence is TGCGCCAGCTTTCCAGGGGAAGGGACCCAGTACTTC. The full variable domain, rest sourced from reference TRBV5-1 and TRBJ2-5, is KAGVTQTPRYLIKTRGQQVTLSCSPISGHRSVSWYQQTPGQGLQFLFEYFSETQRNKGNFPGRFSGRQFSNSRSEMNVSTLELGDSALYLCASFPGEGTQYFGPGTRLLVL.

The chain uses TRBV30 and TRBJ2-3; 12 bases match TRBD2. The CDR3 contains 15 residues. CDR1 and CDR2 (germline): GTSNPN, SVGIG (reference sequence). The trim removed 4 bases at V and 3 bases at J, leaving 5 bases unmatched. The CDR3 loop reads CAWIPSGRATDTQYF. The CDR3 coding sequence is TGTGCCTGGATCCCTAGCGGGAGGGCTACAGATACGCAGTATTTT.

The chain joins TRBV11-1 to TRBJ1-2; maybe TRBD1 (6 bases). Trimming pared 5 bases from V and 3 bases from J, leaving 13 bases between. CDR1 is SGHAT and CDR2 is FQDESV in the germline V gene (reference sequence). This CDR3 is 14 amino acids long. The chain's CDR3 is CASSRLAGDYGYTF. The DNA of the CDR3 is TGTGCCAGCAGCCGACTAGCAGGGGACTATGGCTACACCTTC. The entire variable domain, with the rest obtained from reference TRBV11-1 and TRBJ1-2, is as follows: EAEVAQSPRYKITEKSQAVAFWCDPISGHATLYWYRQILGQGPELLVQFQDESVVDDSQLPKDRFSAERLKGVDSTLKIQPAELGDSAMYLCASSRLAGDYGYTFGSGTRLTVV.

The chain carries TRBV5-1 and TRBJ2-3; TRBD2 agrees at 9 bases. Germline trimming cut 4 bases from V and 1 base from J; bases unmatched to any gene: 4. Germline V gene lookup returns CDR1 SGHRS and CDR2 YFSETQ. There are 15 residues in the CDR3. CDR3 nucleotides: TGCGCCAGCAGCCCCTTAGCGGGAGGCACAGATACGCAGTATTTT. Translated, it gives CASSPLAGGTDTQYF.

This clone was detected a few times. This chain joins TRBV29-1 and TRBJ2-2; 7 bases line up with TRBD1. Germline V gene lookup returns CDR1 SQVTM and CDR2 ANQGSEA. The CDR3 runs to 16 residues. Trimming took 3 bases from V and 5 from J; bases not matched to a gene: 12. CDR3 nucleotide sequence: TGCAGCGTTGAGTCTAGGGGGCATTCTTTGACCGGGGAGCTGTTTTTT. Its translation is CSVESRGHSLTGELFF.

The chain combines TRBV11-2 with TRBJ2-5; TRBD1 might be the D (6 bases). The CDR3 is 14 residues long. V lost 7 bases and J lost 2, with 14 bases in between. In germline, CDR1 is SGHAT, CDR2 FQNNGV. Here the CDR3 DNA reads TGTGCCAGCACTGTTCTGGGGGCGCAAGAGACCCAGTACTTC. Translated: CASTVLGAQETQYF.

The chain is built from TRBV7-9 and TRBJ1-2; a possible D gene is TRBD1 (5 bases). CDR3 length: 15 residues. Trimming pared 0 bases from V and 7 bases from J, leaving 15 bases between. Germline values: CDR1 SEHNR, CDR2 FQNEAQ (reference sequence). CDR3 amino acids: CASSLAARPGAGYTF. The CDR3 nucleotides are TGTGCCAGCAGCTTAGCCGCCCGACCTGGGGCTGGCTACACCTTC.

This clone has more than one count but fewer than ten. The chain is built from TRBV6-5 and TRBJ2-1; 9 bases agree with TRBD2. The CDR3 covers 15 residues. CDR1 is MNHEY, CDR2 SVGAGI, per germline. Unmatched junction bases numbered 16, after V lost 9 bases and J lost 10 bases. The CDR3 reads CASQGGVAGVREQFF. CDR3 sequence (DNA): TGTGCCAGTCAGGGAGGGGTAGCGGGAGTGAGGGAGCAGTTCTTC.

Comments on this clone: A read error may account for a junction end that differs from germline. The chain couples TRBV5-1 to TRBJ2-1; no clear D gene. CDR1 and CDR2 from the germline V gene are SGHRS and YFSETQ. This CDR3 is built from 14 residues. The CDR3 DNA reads TGCGCCAGCAGTTTGGGGTCGGTCTACAATGAGCAGTTCTTC. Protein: CASSLGSVYNEQFF. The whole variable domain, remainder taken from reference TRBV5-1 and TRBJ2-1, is KAGVTQTPRYLIKTRGQQVTLSCSPISGHRSVSWYQQTPGQGLQFLFEYFSETQRNKGNFPGRFSGRQFSNSRSEMNVSTLELGDSALYLCASSLGSVYNEQFFGPGTRLTVL.

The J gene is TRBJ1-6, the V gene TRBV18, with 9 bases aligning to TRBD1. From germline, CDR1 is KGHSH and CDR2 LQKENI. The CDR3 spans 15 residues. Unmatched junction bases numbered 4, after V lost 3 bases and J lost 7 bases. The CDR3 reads CASSPRDRANSPLHF. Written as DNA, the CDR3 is TGTGCCAGCTCACCGCGGGACAGGGCCAATTCACCCCTCCACTTT.

The CDR3 region is CASSFTNSDTQYF. CDR3 nucleotide sequence: TGTGCCAGCAGCTTTACTAATTCAGATACGCAGTATTTT. The chain is built from TRBV7-2 and TRBJ2-3; D uncertain. The CDR3 totals 13 residues. Trimming took off 3 bases at V and 4 bases at J, with 8 bases between the two ends. The germline V gene encodes CDR1 SGHTA and CDR2 FQGNSA.

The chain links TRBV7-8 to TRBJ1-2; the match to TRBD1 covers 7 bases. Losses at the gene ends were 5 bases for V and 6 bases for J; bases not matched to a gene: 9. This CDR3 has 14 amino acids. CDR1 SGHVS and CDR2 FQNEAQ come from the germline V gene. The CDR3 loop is CASSPRGRANGYTF. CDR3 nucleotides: TGTGCCAGCAGCCCTAGGGGGCGAGCTAATGGCTACACCTTC.